These 30 T cell receptor beta chains came from one sample sequenced in a study of blood T cell repertoires in COVID-19 (dated by TCRdb to between 2020 and 2021). Library preparation was by the immunoSEQ multiplex PCR assay. As stored in TCRdb, this immuneACCESS dataset retains in-frame rearrangements with V and J assigned. A fraction of the clones does not appear; measured against another copy, unresolved V genes explain less than half of the discrepancy, and the remainder lacks a known reason. The sample table contains 240,000 or so clones; only one count was recorded for about 84% of them. 9% to 15% of the sample goes to the ten largest clones. Input material: peripheral blood. The receptors originated from a man older than 75 with acute or convalescent COVID-19.

The chain joins TRBV11-3 to TRBJ2-2; D possibly corresponds to TRBD1 (5 bases). The CDR3 extends over 17 amino acids. Germline V gene sequence: CDR1 SGHNT, CDR2 YENEEA. Trimming stripped 0 bases from V and 1 base from J, with 12 bases between. The CDR3 loop reads CASSLDGWGRNTGELFF. In DNA form, the CDR3 reads TGTGCCAGCAGCTTAGACGGATGGGGCAGGAACACCGGGGAGCTGTTTTTT.

CDR3 sequence reads: CASSIVTDSNQPQHF. In DNA form, the CDR3 reads TGTGCCAGTAGTATAGTAACAGATAGCAATCAGCCCCAGCATTTT. The V gene is TRBV19, the J gene TRBJ1-5; the D is unclear. Trimming took off 1 base at V and 0 bases at J, with 7 bases between the two ends. Germline lookup yields CDR1 LNHDA and CDR2 SQIVND (reference sequence). The CDR3 consists of 15 residues.

The chain employs TRBV2 and TRBJ1-5; D is undetermined. Trimming left V 5 bases short and J 5 bases short, with 13 bases between. This CDR3 has 14 amino acids. Per the germline V gene, CDR1 is SNHLY and CDR2 is FYNNEI. CDR3 in amino acids: CASSLGYGDQPQHF. In nucleotides, the CDR3 is TGTGCCAGCAGTTTAGGGTACGGGGATCAGCCCCAGCATTTT.

The chain carries TRBV24-1 and TRBJ2-1; no clear D gene. Germline lookup yields CDR1 KGHDR and CDR2 SFDVKD. V lost 3 bases and J 5 bases, leaving 10 bases between the germline ends. The CDR3 runs to 14 residues. The CDR3 here is CATSDSVQNNEQFF. DNA of the CDR3: TGTGCCACCAGTGATAGCGTCCAGAACAATGAGCAGTTCTTC.

This clone was observed a handful of times. V usage is TRBV5-1 and J usage is TRBJ2-3; no reliable D call. The V end was cut by 3 bases, the J end by 5 bases, with 7 bases between. This CDR3 has 12 residues. Germline V CDR1 and CDR2: SGHRS, YFSETQ. The CDR3 is CASSSVGDTQYF. The CDR3 DNA reads TGCGCCAGCAGCTCGGTCGGAGATACGCAGTATTTT.

This sequence joins TRBV7-2 and TRBJ2-7; 7 nucleotides align to TRBD1. CDR1 is SGHTA and CDR2 is FQGNSA in the germline V gene. The trim removed 5 bases at V and 4 bases at J, leaving 8 bases unmatched. This CDR3 contains 14 residues. The DNA of the CDR3 is TGTGCCAGCAGCCCGTGGGGACAGAAGTACGAGCAGTACTTC. Translation gives CASSPWGQKYEQYF.

V gene TRBV19 combines with J gene TRBJ2-7; D gene unclear. Trimming stripped 1 base from V and 0 bases from J, with 16 bases between. Germline lookup yields CDR1 LNHDA and CDR2 SQIVND (reference sequence). The CDR3 spans 17 residues. Here the CDR3 reads CASSIAPSETHSYEQYF. CDR3 coding DNA: TGTGCCAGTAGTATAGCTCCAAGCGAGACTCACTCCTACGAGCAGTACTTC.

Details on this clone: Distinct nucleotide sequences in the sample also encode this CDR3. The chain couples TRBV20-1 to TRBJ2-5; D ambiguous. Germline CDR1 DFQATT, CDR2 SNEGSKA (reference sequence). This CDR3 has 10 residues. V lost 6 bases and J lost 1, with 3 bases in between. CDR3 bases: TGCAGTGCGGCCCAAGAGACCCAGTACTTC. Protein sequence: CSAAQETQYF.

The chain joins TRBV18 to TRBJ1-1; TRBD1 might be the D (5 bases). The germline gives CDR1 KGHSH, CDR2 LQKENI. Trimming stripped 1 base from V and 1 base from J, with 13 bases between. There are 16 residues in the CDR3. The CDR3 sequence: CASSPRAGFGNTEAFF. The DNA for the CDR3 is TGTGCCAGCTCACCACGGGCAGGGTTCGGGAACACTGAAGCTTTCTTT.

This rearrangement joins TRBV6-6 to TRBJ1-3; D is unclear. The V end lost 2 bases, the J end lost 1 base, and 9 bases lay between the germline ends. Germline V gene lookup returns CDR1 MNHNY and CDR2 SVGAGI (reference sequence). The CDR3 spans 15 residues. The CDR3 DNA follows: TGTGCCAGCAGTTACCTCGGCGGTTCTGGAAACACCATATATTTT. Translated: CASSYLGGSGNTIYF.

This chain connects TRBV11-2 to TRBJ1-1, with D perhaps matching TRBD1 (5 bases). The CDR3 extends over 15 amino acids. V was pared by 5 bases and J by 5 bases, with 18 bases between. Germline CDR1 reads SGHAT; CDR2 reads FQNNGV. Written as DNA, the CDR3 is TGTGCCAGCAGCCCTCAAAGGGGCGTCGGAACTGAAGCTTTCTTT. Amino acids: CASSPQRGVGTEAFF.

This rearrangement joins TRBV5-1 to TRBJ2-1, with a tentative D call TRBD1 (6 bases). V lost 4 bases to trimming and J lost 6 bases, with 11 bases between them. The CDR3 has 13 amino acids. Germline CDR1 and CDR2: SGHRS and YFSETQ. The CDR3 is CASSLGQINEQFF. DNA for the CDR3: TGCGCCAGCAGCCTGGGACAAATCAATGAGCAGTTCTTC.

The chain combines TRBV28 with TRBJ1-2, with TRBD1 matching over 8 bases. The CDR3 extends over 15 amino acids. CDR1 is MDHEN and CDR2 is SYDVKM in the germline V gene. V shed 3 bases and J 3 bases; nucleotides not matched to a gene: 6. DNA for the CDR3: TGTGCCAGCAGTTTGCAGGGGGCCCAATACTATGGCTACACCTTC. Translated: CASSLQGAQYYGYTF.

The chain links TRBV10-3 to TRBJ2-1, with 15 bases identical to TRBD2. This CDR3 comprises 18 residues. With 5 bases clipped from V and 2 bases from J, the junction kept 7 bases outside the gene matches. In germline, CDR1 is ENHRY, CDR2 SYGVKD. The CDR3 bases are TGTGCCATCAGTAGGACTAGCGGGGGGGCTGAAACCTACAATGAGCAGTTCTTC. Its protein is CAISRTSGGAETYNEQFF.

The chain joins TRBV27 to TRBJ2-7, with D possibly being TRBD2 (6 bases). The CDR3 spans 17 residues. CDR1 MNHEY and CDR2 SMNVEV come from the germline V gene (reference sequence). The germline V and J ends were trimmed by 2 bases and 7 bases, with 24 bases remaining between them. The CDR3 nucleotides read TGTGCCAGCAGTTTAACCGGGGGACCGCGGGGCTGGGGGGAGCAGTACTTC. Protein: CASSLTGGPRGWGEQYF.

This chain connects TRBV28 to TRBJ2-2; 7 bases match TRBD1. With V trimmed by 5 bases and J by 4 bases, 7 bases remained unmatched. Germline V gene lookup returns CDR1 MDHEN and CDR2 SYDVKM. CDR3 size: 15 residues. This CDR3 is CASSPSTGFTGELFF. The CDR3 DNA reads TGTGCCAGCAGTCCATCGACAGGGTTCACCGGGGAGCTGTTTTTT.

The CDR3 nucleotides are TGTGCCAGCAGCGCAGCCGGGACTAGCCAGTTCTTC. Residues: CASSAAGTSQFF. V usage is TRBV11-3 and J usage is TRBJ2-1; TRBD2 matches 9 bases. J gave up 13 bases and V 5 bases, and 6 bases lay outside the gene matches. Germline CDR1 is SGHNT and CDR2 is YENEEA. CDR3 length: 12 residues.

Comments on this clone: One end of the junction does not line up with germline, which may come from a read error. The chain couples TRBV5-1 to TRBJ1-5, with 9 bases matching TRBD1. The CDR3 runs 15 residues. The V gene's germline CDR1 is SGHRS and CDR2 YFSETQ. The CDR3 is CASRLGQGKGQPQHF. The CDR3 DNA is TGCGCCAGCCGCTTGGGACAGGGAAAGGGTCAGCCCCAGCATTTT.

This chain links TRBV12-3 or TRBV12-4 with TRBJ2-7; D is uncertain. Trimming stripped 7 bases from V and 4 bases from J, with 8 bases between. The CDR3 sequence is 11 residues long. The CDR3: CASTAKYEQYF. The CDR3 bases are TGTGCCAGCACCGCGAAATACGAGCAGTACTTC.

The gene calls are TRBV2 and TRBJ2-1, with TRBD1 matching 7 bases. Germline V gene data show CDR1 as SNHLY and CDR2 as FYNNEI. The V gene end was trimmed by 3 bases and the J gene end by 2 bases; junction bases not matched to a gene: 4. The CDR3 contains 15 residues. CDR3 residues: CASSDSGTAYNEQFF. The CDR3 DNA sequence: TGTGCCAGCAGTGATTCCGGGACAGCCTACAATGAGCAGTTCTTC.

This clone was observed once. The CDR3 nucleotides read TGTGCCAGTAGTCGGCTAAGGGGGCTTGGTACAGATACGCAGTATTTT. As protein: CASSRLRGLGTDTQYF. V and J are TRBV19 and TRBJ2-3; TRBD1 agrees at 7 bases. The germline gives CDR1 LNHDA, CDR2 SQIVND (reference sequence). V trimming: 5 bases; J trimming: 3 bases; junction bases outside the gene matches: 11. The CDR3 spans 16 residues.

The genes are TRBV6-5 and TRBJ1-4; no reliable D call. The CDR3 spans 12 residues. The V gene's germline CDR1 is MNHEY and CDR2 SVGAGI. V shed 5 bases and J shed 4 bases, with 5 bases lying between them. The CDR3 sequence is CASSTVNEKLFF. The DNA of the CDR3 is TGTGCCAGCAGTACAGTTAATGAAAAACTGTTTTTT.

This clone has more than one count but fewer than ten. The chain is built from TRBV2 and TRBJ1-2; tentatively, D is TRBD1 (5 bases). Germline V gene sequence: CDR1 SNHLY, CDR2 FYNNEI. The germline V and J ends were trimmed by 1 base and 0 bases, with 9 bases remaining between them. This CDR3 contains 15 residues. DNA of the CDR3: TGTGCCAGCAGTGAAGTCGGGGGGACTAACTATGGCTACACCTTC. Its protein is CASSEVGGTNYGYTF.

This clone showed up just a few times. The rearrangement links TRBV7-9 to TRBJ2-1; D perhaps matches TRBD1 (5 bases). Looked up from germline, CDR1 is SEHNR and CDR2 is FQNEAQ (reference sequence). V was pared by 5 bases and J by 0 bases, with 14 bases between. The CDR3 length is 16 residues. The CDR3 is CASSPQQVTSYNEQFF. The CDR3 region has the DNA TGTGCCAGCAGCCCGCAACAGGTTACCTCCTACAATGAGCAGTTCTTC. The whole variable domain, filled in from reference TRBV7-9 and TRBJ2-1, reads DTGVSQNPRHKITKRGQNVTFRCDPISEHNRLYWYRQTLGQGPEFLTYFQNEAQLEKSRLLSDRFSAERPKGSFSTLEIQRTEQGDSAMYLCASSPQQVTSYNEQFFGPGTRLTVL.

V usage is TRBV18 and J usage is TRBJ1-3; D perhaps matches TRBD1 (6 bases). Trimming removed 2 bases from V and 2 bases from J, with 19 bases in between. The V gene's germline CDR1 is KGHSH and CDR2 LQKENI. The length of the CDR3 is 18 residues. The CDR3 DNA sequence: TGTGCCAGCTCACCAGCGTCGGGGCAGGGGCTGGCTGGAAACACCATATATTTT. Its protein product is CASSPASGQGLAGNTIYF.

The chain joins TRBV14 to TRBJ2-1, with D perhaps TRBD1 (6 bases). V was shortened by 5 bases and J by 5 bases, with 10 bases between the two germline ends. CDR3 length equals 13 residues. Germline V gene sequence: CDR1 SGHDN, CDR2 FVKESK. In DNA form, the CDR3 reads TGTGCCAGCAGCAAGGACAGACACAATGAGCAGTTCTTC. This gives the protein CASSKDRHNEQFF.

The chain employs TRBV10-1 and TRBJ2-2, with TRBD1 as a possible D gene (6 bases). Germline CDR1 reads WNHNN; CDR2 reads SYGVQD (reference sequence). V gave up 0 bases and J gave up 6 bases, with 8 bases separating them. There are 14 residues in the CDR3. The CDR3: CASSESQGPGELFF. The CDR3 DNA follows: TGCGCCAGCAGTGAGTCTCAGGGGCCCGGGGAGCTGTTTTTT.

The J gene is TRBJ1-6, the V gene TRBV3-1 (or the pseudogene TRBV3-2); D not resolved. Trimming shortened V by 8 bases and J by 9 bases, and 17 bases separated the two germline ends. Germline CDR1 LGHDT, CDR2 YNNKEL (reference sequence). This CDR3 region has 14 residues. The CDR3 here is CASAEVLGSSPLHF. DNA of the CDR3: TGTGCCAGCGCGGAGGTTCTCGGATCTTCACCCCTCCACTTT.

In this sample, this clone turned up once. This chain joins TRBV7-8 and TRBJ2-1; unclear D gene. Germline CDR1 and CDR2: SGHVS and FQNEAQ. Trimming removed 3 bases at V and 5 bases at J, with 5 bases between. The CDR3 sequence is 12 residues long. The chain's CDR3 is CASSLADNEQFF. CDR3 sequence (DNA): TGTGCCAGCAGCTTGGCGGACAATGAGCAGTTCTTC. Supplemented by reference TRBV7-8 and TRBJ2-1, the full variable domain reads GAGVSQSPRYKVAKRGQDVALRCDPISGHVSLFWYQQALGQGPEFLTYFQNEAQLDKSGLPSDRFFAERPEGSVSTLKIQRTQQEDSAVYLCASSLADNEQFFGPGTRLTVL.

The genes are TRBV24-1 and TRBJ2-5; D is possibly TRBD2 (7 bases). With 2 bases removed from V and 6 bases from J, the gap between germline ends came to 18 bases. CDR1 is KGHDR and CDR2 is SFDVKD in the germline V gene. CDR3 length: 16 amino acids. The DNA for the CDR3 is TGTGCCACCAGTGATTCCCCCGGCGGGGGCGGGAAGACCCAGTACTTC. Amino acid sequence: CATSDSPGGGGKTQYF.